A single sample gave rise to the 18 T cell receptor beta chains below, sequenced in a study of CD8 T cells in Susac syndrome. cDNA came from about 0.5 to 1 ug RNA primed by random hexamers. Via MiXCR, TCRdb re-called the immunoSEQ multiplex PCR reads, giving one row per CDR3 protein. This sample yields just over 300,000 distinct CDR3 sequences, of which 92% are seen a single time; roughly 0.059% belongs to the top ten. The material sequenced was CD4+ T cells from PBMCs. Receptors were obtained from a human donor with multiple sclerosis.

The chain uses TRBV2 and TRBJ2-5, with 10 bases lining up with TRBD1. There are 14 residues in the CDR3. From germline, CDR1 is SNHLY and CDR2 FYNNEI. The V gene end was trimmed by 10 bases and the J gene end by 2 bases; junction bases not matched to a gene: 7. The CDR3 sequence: CATRSDRGQETQYF. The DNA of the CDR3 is TGTGCCACAAGATCGGACAGGGGGCAAGAGACCCAGTACTTC.

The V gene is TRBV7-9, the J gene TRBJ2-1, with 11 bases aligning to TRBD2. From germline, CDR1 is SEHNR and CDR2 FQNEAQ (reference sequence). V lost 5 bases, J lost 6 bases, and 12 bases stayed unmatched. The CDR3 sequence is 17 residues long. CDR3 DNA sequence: TGTGCCAGCAGCGCTTTCCCTCTTAGCGGGAGGGGCAATGAGCAGTTCTTC. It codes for CASSAFPLSGRGNEQFF.

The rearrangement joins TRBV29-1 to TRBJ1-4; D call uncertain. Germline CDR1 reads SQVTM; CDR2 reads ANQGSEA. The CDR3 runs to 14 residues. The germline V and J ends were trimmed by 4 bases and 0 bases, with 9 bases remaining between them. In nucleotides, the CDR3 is TGCAGCGTTGTCGAGGGTGCAACTAATGAAAAACTGTTTTTT. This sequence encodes CSVVEGATNEKLFF.

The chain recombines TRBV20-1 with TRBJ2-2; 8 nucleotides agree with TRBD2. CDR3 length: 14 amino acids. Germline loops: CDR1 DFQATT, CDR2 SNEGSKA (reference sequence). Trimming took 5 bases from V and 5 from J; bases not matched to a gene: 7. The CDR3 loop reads CSALSGVGTGELFF. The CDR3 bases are TGCAGTGCTCTTAGCGGGGTGGGAACCGGGGAGCTGTTTTTT.

CDR3 DNA sequence: TGCGCCAGCAGCCCCGGGGGGACAACGGAGCAGTACTTC. Its translation is CASSPGGTTEQYF. The V and J genes are TRBV4-1 and TRBJ2-7; D perhaps matches TRBD2 (7 bases). The V end was cut by 4 bases, the J end by 7 bases, with 14 bases between. Germline lookup yields CDR1 MGHRA and CDR2 YSYEKL. There are 13 residues in the CDR3.

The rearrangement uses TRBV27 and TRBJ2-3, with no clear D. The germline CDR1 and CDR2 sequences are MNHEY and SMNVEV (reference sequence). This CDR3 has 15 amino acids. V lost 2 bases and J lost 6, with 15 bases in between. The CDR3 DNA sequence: TGTGCCAGCAGTTTAGCCCGGTGGGCGAGCGATACGCAGTATTTT. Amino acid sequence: CASSLARWASDTQYF.

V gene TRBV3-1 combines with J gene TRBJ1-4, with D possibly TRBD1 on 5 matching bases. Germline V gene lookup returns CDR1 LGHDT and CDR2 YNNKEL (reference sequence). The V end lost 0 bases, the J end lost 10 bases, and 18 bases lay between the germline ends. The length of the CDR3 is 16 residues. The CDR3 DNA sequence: TGTGCCAGCAGCCAAGAGTTGGGGCAGGGTAAAAGAAAACTGTTTTTT. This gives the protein CASSQELGQGKRKLFF.

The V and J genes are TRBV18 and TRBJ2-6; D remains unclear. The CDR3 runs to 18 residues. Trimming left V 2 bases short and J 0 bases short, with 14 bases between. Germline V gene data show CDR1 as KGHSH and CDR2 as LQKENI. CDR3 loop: CASSPFSPGGSGANVLTF. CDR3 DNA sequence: TGTGCCAGCTCACCATTCTCCCCGGGCGGCTCTGGGGCCAACGTCCTGACTTTC.

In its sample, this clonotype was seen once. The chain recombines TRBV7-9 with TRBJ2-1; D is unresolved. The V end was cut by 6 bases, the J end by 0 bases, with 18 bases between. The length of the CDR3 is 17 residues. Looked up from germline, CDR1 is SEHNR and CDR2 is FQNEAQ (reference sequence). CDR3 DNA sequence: TGTGCCAGCAGTTCCCCCAGAAGCAGGAGCTCCTACAATGAGCAGTTCTTC. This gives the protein CASSSPRSRSSYNEQFF.

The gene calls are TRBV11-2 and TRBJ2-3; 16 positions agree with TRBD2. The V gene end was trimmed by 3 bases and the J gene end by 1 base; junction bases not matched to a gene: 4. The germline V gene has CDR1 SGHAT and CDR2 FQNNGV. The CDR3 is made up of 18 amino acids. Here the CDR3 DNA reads TGTGCCAGCAGCTTGGGACTAGCGGGAGGGCCCGGCACAGATACGCAGTATTTT. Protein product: CASSLGLAGGPGTDTQYF.

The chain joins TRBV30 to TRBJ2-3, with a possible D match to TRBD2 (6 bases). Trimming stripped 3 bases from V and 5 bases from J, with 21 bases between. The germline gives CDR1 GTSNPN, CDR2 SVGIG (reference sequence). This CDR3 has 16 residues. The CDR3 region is CAWRMMGGTPGDTQYF. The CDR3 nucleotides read TGTGCCTGGAGGATGATGGGCGGGACTCCGGGAGATACGCAGTATTTT.

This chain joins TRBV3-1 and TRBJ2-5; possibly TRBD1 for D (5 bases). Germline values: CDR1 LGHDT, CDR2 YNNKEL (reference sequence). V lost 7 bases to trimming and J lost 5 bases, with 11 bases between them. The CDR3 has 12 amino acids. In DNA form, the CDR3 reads TGTGCCAGCAAGCAGGGTAGGGAGACCCAGTACTTC. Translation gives CASKQGRETQYF.

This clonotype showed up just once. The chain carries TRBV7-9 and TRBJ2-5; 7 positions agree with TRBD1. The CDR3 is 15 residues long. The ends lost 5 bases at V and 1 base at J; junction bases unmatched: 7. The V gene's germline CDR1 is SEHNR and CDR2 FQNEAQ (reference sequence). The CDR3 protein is CASSPQQGPQETQYF. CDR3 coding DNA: TGTGCCAGCAGCCCACAACAGGGGCCCCAAGAGACCCAGTACTTC.

CDR3 in DNA: TGCAGTGCTGGACTAGTGGACGAGCAGTACTTC. Translated: CSAGLVDEQYF. The gene calls are TRBV20-1 and TRBJ2-7; TRBD2 matches at 7 bases. The CDR3 totals 11 residues. After removal of 5 bases from V and 5 bases from J, the junction contained 3 bases not matched to a gene. The germline gives CDR1 DFQATT, CDR2 SNEGSKA (reference sequence).

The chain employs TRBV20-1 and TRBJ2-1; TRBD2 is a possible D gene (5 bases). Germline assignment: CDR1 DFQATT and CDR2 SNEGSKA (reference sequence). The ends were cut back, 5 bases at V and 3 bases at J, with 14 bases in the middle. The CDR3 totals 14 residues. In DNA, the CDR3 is TGCAGTGCTTTGACCCCTGCGGGCTACAATGAGCAGTTCTTC. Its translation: CSALTPAGYNEQFF.

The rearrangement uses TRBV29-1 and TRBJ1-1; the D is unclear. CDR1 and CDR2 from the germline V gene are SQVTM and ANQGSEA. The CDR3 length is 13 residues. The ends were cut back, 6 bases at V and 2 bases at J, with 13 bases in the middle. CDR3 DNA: TGCAGCGTCGGTAATAGGGCTAACACTGAAGCTTTCTTT. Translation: CSVGNRANTEAFF.

CDR3 sequence reads: CSAGQGAQRGYTF. The CDR3 region has the DNA TGCAGCGCTGGACAGGGGGCGCAGAGAGGCTACACCTTC. This sequence joins TRBV29-1 and TRBJ1-2; 11 bases align to TRBD1. CDR3 length: 13 amino acids. From germline, CDR1 is SQVTM and CDR2 ANQGSEA. V was clipped by 7 bases and J by 8 bases; unmatched bases: 9.

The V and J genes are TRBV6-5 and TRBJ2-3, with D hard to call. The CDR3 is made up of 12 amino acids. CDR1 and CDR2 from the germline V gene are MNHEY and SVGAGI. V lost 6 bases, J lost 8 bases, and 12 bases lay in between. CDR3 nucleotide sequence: TGTGCCAGCAGGGATAGTGGCCCTACGCAGTATTTT. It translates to CASRDSGPTQYF.